This TCR beta chain emerged from a study of blood T cells in healthy people across ages. The overall study: Template switching captured about one barcoded beta molecule per two T cells.

Primers used in a second PCR of roughly 7 to 12 cycles were a sample-barcoded 5' primer and a J-beta primer mix. TCRdb independently ran MiXCR on the 5' RACE reads; one entry per CDR3 protein. The repertoire holds 700,000 to 850,000 distinct CDR3 sequences, with around 34% as singletons. Approximately 10 milliliters was the volume of peripheral blood drawn from each donor. The CDR3 loop spans 13 amino acids. Trimming took 6 bases from V and 5 from J, leaving 15 bases between them. Germline loops: CDR1 DFQATT, CDR2 SNEGSKA (reference sequence). The rearrangement joins TRBV20-1 to TRBJ2-3, with TRBD1 as a possible D gene (6 bases). This clonotype originated in a man aged 18 to 29 in good health. Sequencing input: blood. CDR3 protein: CSADDGGRDTQYF. Written as DNA, the CDR3 is TGCAGTGCCGACGATGGGGGCAGAGATACGCAGTATTTT.